These T cell receptor beta chains were read from a single sample in a study of T cell repertoires in cytomegalovirus infection. Using its own MiXCR run on the reads, TCRdb lists one record per CDR3 protein. This table holds roughly 990,000 distinct CDR3 sequences, roughly 31% found once. No antigens are known for them. Specimen: cultured CD8+ T cells from PBMCs, collected from culture after CMV antigen stimulation. Receptors were obtained from a human donor in good health (CMV status not recorded). Some clones in this sample may be carry-over from other donors' samples. CDR3s include the opening cysteine and the closing phenylalanine or tryptophan. The D gene is left open where the match is weak. The size field is filled for only some rows; it gives once, few, many or a size class.

j_call clone_size v_call d_call cdr3_aa cdr3_nt
TRBJ2-2 few TRBV4-3 TRBD2 CASSTRAGGLTGELFF TGCGCCAGCAGCACCCGAGCGGGGGGGCTCACCGGGGAGCTGTTTTTT
TRBJ1-4 NA TRBV6-5 TRBD1 CASRPDRVGEKLFF TGTGCCAGCAGGCCCGACAGGGTAGGGGAAAAACTGTTTTTT
TRBJ1-2 NA TRBV7-6 NA CASSLSGGAGGYTF TGTGCCAGCAGCTTATCTGGGGGGGCCGGTGGCTACACCTTC
TRBJ1-1 NA TRBV28 TRBD1 CASSWGTGLTLNTEAFF TGTGCCAGCAGTTGGGGGACAGGGCTTACATTGAACACTGAAGCTTTCTTT
TRBJ1-4 NA TRBV20-1 NA CSARSEEQILGKLFF TGCAGTGCTAGATCCGAGGAACAGATTTTGGGAAAACTGTTTTTT
TRBJ2-5 NA TRBV12-3/TRBV12-4 TRBD1 CASSSSGTGVPETQYF TGTGCCAGCAGTTCTTCCGGGACAGGGGTCCCCGAGACCCAGTACTTC
TRBJ1-4 NA TRBV19 NA CASERTATNEKLFF TGTGCCAGTGAAAGGACTGCAACTAATGAAAAACTGTTTTTT
TRBJ1-1 NA TRBV9 TRBD1 CASSVVGRDSNMNTEAFF TGTGCCAGCAGCGTAGTGGGAAGGGACAGTAACATGAACACTGAAGCTTTCTTT
TRBJ2-7 NA TRBV4-1 NA CASSQSGTRELEQYF TGTGCCAGCAGCCAATCCGGGACCCGAGAGCTTGAGCAGTACTTC
TRBJ2-3 many TRBV7-2 NA CASSLPTGEVWLTDTQYF TGTGCCAGCAGCTTACCAACGGGCGAGGTCTGGTTAACAGATACGCAGTATTTT